This T cell receptor beta chain was obtained from a study of T cell changes during pregnancy in multiple sclerosis. Clones were read by immunoSEQ multiplex PCR, and TCRdb kept only the in-frame ones, dropping some. Of 80,000 or so clones listed, roughly nine tenths are singletons. Germline V gives CDR1 LNHNV, CDR2 YYDKDF (reference sequence). This CDR3 spans 17 amino acids. V shed 0 bases and J 10 bases; nucleotides not matched to a gene: 14. This chain joins TRBV15 and TRBJ2-3, with 9 bases matching TRBD1. The origin of this receptor is a female donor with multiple sclerosis, enrolled in a pregnancy study. Here the sequenced sample was peripheral blood, taken before pregnancy. The CDR3 here is CATSREDRGRGAFSQYF. The CDR3 DNA is TGTGCCACCAGCAGAGAGGACAGGGGTCGTGGGGCGTTCTCGCAGTATTTT.